Detailed here is one T cell receptor beta chain. This record comes from a study of glioma-infiltrating T cells after dendritic cell vaccination. For the study at large: Glioblastoma patients came from Phase I and II dendritic cell vaccination trials. Three intradermal dendritic cell vaccine injections were given every two weeks.

From germline, CDR1 is MNHEY and CDR2 SVGAGI. CDR3 length: 16 amino acids. After removal of 4 bases from V and 0 bases from J, the junction contained 5 bases not matched to a gene. Data came from immunoSEQ multiplex PCR; TCRdb stores just in-frame clones and leaves some out. The sample consists of some 90,000 clones, about 81% of them appearing once. Described time point: after dendritic cell vaccination, including at tumor progression/relapse. The chain joins TRBV6-5 to TRBJ1-3; TRBD1 agrees at 8 bases. The starting material was blood, obtained after dendritic cell vaccination. The receptor's source is a human donor with glioblastoma. The DNA for the CDR3 is TGTGCCAGCAGTTGGACAGGGACAGGCTCTGGAAACACCATATATTTT. Translating it yields CASSWTGTGSGNTIYF.